These T cell receptor beta chains were read from a single sample in a study of T-cell memory formation after mild COVID-19. MiXCR, run by TCRdb on the 5' RACE reads, gives a single entry per CDR3 protein. The sample records 210,000 or so distinct CDR3 sequences, roughly a tenth being singletons. The sequencing input was PBMCs or a T cell subset sorted from them (not recorded which). Receptors originate from a man aged 18 to 29 who had mild COVID-19 (a few samples of this study predate the infection). Cell type and time point are not known. CDR3s include the opening cysteine and the closing phenylalanine or tryptophan. A D gene is named only where the DNA matches it firmly. Clone size is given for some rows only: seen once, a few or many times, or a class if the clone is expanded.

j_call v_call d_call clone_size cdr3_aa cdr3_nt
TRBJ2-3 TRBV20-1 TRBD2 few CSARDLIAGGADTQYF TGCAGTGCTAGAGATCTCATAGCGGGGGGCGCAGATACGCAGTATTTT
TRBJ2-7 TRBV20-1 . many CSASWQTGEQYF TGCAGTGCTAGCTGGCAAACCGGCGAGCAGTACTTC
TRBJ2-5 TRBV6-5 TRBD2 . CASSYKGLAFQTQYF TGTGCCAGCAGTTATAAGGGACTAGCGTTTCAGACCCAGTACTTC
TRBJ2-1 TRBV6-5 . few CASSFEASGEDNEQFF TGTGCCAGCAGTTTTGAGGCATCGGGGGAAGACAATGAGCAGTTCTTC
TRBJ1-1 TRBV19 . . CASSIVPHSGVTEAFF TGTGCCAGTAGTATAGTCCCGCACTCGGGCGTCACTGAAGCTTTCTTT
TRBJ2-7 TRBV2 . . CASIRGTQGREQYF TGTGCCAGCATAAGAGGGACCCAAGGAAGGGAGCAGTACTTC
TRBJ2-5 TRBV2 TRBD2 . CASSNLGGETQYF TGTGCCAGCAGCAACCTGGGGGGGGAGACCCAGTACTTC
TRBJ1-2 TRBV10-3 . few CAISERSTANYGYTF TGTGCCATCAGTGAGCGTAGCACAGCTAACTATGGCTACACCTTC
TRBJ2-1 TRBV29-1 TRBD1 . CSARTGTGYNEQFF TGCAGCGCTCGAACCGGGACAGGGTACAATGAGCAGTTCTTC
TRBJ1-4 TRBV6-6 TRBD1 few CASSYSNRGLAPNEKLFF TGTGCCAGCAGTTACTCGAACAGGGGGCTAGCGCCGAATGAAAAACTGTTTTTT
TRBJ1-2 TRBV30 . . CAWSVGGASYGYTF TGTGCCTGGAGTGTAGGGGGGGCCAGCTATGGCTACACCTTC
TRBJ1-1 TRBV12-3/TRBV12-4 . few CASSLQGIAEAFF TGTGCCAGCAGTTTACAGGGTATAGCTGAAGCTTTCTTT